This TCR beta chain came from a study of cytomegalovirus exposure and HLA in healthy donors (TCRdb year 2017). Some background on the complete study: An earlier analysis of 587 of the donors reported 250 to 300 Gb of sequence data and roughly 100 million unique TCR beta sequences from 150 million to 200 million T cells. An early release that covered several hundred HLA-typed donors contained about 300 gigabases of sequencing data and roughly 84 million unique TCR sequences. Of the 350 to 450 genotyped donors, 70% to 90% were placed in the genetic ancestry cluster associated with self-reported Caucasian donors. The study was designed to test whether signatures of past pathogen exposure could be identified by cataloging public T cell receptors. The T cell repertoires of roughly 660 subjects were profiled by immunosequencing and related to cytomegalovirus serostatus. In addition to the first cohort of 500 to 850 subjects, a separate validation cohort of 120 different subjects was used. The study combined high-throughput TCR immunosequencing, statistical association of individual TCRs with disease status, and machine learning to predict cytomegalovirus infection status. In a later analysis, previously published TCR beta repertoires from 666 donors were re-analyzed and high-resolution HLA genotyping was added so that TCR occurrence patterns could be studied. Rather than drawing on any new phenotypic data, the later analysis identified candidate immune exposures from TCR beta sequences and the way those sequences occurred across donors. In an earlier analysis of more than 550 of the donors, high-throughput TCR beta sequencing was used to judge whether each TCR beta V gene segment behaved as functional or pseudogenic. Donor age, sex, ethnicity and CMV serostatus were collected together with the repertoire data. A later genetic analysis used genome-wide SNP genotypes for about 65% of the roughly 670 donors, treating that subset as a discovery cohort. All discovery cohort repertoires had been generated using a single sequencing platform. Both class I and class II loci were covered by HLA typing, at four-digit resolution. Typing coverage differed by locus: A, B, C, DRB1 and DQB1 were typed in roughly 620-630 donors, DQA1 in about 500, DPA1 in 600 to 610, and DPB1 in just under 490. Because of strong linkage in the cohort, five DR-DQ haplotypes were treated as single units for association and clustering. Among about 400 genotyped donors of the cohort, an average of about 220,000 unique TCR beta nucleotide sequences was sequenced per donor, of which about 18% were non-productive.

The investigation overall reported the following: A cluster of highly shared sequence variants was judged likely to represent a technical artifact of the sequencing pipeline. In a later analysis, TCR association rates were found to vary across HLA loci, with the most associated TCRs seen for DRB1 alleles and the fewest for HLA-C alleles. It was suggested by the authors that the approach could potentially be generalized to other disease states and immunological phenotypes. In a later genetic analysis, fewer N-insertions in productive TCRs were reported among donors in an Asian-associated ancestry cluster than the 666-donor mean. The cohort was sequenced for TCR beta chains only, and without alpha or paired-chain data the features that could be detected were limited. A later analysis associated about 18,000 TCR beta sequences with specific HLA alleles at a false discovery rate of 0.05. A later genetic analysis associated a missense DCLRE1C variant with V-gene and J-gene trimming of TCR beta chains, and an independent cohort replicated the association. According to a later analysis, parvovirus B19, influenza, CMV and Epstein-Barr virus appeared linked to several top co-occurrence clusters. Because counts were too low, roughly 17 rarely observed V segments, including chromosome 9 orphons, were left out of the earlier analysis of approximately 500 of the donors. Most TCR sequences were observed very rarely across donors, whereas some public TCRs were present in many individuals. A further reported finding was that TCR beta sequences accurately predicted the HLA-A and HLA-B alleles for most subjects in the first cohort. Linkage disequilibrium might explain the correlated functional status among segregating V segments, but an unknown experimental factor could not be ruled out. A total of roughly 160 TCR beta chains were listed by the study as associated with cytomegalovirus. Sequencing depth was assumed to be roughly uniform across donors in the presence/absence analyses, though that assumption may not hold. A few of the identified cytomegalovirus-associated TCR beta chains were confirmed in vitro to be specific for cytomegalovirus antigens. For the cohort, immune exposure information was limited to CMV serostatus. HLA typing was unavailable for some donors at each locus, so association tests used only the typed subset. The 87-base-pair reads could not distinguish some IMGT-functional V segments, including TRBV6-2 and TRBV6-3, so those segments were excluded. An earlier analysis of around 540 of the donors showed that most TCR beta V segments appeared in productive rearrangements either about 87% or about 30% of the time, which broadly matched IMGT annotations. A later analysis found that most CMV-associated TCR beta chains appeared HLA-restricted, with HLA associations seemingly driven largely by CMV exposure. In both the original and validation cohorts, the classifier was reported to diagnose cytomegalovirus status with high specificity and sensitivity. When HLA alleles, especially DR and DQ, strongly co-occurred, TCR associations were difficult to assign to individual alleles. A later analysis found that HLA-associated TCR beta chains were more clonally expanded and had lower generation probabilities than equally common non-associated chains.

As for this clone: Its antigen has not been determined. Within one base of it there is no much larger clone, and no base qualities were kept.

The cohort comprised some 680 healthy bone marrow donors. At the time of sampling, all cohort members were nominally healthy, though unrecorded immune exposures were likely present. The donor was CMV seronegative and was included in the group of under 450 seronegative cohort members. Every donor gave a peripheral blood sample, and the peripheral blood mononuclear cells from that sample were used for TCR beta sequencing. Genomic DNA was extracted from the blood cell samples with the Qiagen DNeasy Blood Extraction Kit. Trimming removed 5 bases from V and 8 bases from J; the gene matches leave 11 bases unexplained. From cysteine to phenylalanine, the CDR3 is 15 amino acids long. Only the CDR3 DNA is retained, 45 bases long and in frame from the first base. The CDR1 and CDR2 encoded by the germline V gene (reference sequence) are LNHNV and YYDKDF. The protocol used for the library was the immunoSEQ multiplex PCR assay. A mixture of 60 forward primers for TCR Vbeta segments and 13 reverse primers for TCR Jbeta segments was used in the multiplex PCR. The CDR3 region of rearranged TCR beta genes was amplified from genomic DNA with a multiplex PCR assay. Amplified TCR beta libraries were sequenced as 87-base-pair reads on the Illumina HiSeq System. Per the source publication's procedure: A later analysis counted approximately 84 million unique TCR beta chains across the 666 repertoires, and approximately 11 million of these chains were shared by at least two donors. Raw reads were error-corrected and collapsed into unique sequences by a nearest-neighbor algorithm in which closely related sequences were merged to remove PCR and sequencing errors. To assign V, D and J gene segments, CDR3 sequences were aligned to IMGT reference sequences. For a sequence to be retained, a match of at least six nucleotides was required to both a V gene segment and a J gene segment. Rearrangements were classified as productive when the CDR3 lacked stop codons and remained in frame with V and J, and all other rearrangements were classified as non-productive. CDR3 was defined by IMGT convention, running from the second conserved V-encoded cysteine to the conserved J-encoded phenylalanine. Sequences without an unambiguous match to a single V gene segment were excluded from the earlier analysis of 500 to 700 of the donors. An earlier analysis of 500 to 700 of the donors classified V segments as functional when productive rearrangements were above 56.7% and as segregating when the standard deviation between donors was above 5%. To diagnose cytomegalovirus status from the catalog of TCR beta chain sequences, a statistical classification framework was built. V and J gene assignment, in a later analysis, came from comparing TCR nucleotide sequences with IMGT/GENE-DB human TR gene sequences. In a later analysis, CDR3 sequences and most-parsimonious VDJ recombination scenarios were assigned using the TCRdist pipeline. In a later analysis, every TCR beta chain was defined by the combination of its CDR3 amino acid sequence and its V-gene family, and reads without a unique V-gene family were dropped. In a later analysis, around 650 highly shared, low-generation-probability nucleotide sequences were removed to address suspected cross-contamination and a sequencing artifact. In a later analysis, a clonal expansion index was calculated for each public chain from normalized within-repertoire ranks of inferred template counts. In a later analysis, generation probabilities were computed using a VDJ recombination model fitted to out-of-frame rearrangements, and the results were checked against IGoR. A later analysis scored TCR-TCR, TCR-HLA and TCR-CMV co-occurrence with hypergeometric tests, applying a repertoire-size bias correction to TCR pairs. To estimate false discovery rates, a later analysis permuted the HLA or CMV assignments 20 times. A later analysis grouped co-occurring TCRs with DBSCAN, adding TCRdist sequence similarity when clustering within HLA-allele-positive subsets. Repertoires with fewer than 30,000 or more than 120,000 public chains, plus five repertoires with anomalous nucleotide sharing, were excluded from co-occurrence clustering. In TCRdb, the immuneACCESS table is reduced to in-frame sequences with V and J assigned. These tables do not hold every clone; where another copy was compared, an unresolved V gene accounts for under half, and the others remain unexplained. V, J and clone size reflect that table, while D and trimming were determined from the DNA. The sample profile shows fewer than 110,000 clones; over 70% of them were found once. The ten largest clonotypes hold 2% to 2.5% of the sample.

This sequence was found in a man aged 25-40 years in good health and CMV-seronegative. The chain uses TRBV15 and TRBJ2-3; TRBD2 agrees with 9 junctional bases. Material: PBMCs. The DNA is TGTGCCACCAGCGAGGGGGCGGGAGGGTTTGCTACGCAGTATTTT. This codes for CATSEGAGGFATQYF.